This T cell receptor beta chain was sequenced for a study of cytomegalovirus exposure and HLA in healthy donors. Study-wide results and limits: Across HLA loci, a later analysis found differing TCR association rates, with DRB1 most and HLA-C fewest. A list of around 150 TCR beta chains associated with cytomegalovirus was given.

The germline gives CDR1 SGHNT, CDR2 YENEEA. CDR3 length: 16 amino acids. Trimming cost V 5 bases and J 2 bases; bases outside gene matches: 8. A remark on this clone: The target antigen is unknown.

The PCR had 60 Vbeta and 13 Jbeta primers. In the study's own analysis: An analysis performed later counted around 80 million unique TCR beta chains (around 10 million of them shared). Assay used: immunoSEQ multiplex PCR; TCRdb lists only in-frame clones, some missing. The V and J calls and the clone size are those of that table, but D and trimming were determined from the DNA. The table includes approximately 160,000 clones, roughly four fifths detected once. The clonotype comes from a girl under 18 in good health and CMV-seropositive. The sample consisted of PBMCs. J is TRBJ1-3 and V is TRBV11-3; 8 bases fit TRBD1. CDR3 DNA: TGTGCCAGCAGCAAAGGACAGGGAGAGGCTGGAAACACCATATATTTT. It yields the protein CASSKGQGEAGNTIYF.